This T cell receptor beta chain emerged from a study of cytomegalovirus exposure and HLA in healthy donors. As for this clone: The antigen remains unidentified.

Vbeta (60) and Jbeta (13) primers were used in the PCR. The table came from immunoSEQ multiplex PCR; TCRdb's copy has only in-frame clones and leaves some out. The sample lists tens of thousands of clones, under 85% seen once, with about 3% in the top ten. This CDR3 contains 17 residues. CDR1 is MDHEN, CDR2 SYDVKM, per germline. Germline trimming cut 4 bases from V and 4 bases from J; bases unmatched to any gene: 12. Whole-study findings and limits: Testing in vitro showed three CMV-associated chains specific for CMV antigens.

The rearrangement uses TRBV28 and TRBJ2-3, with 9 nucleotides matching TRBD2. Input material: PBMCs. This TCR was recovered from a woman between 40 and 55 years old in good health and CMV-seronegative. The CDR3, as DNA: TGTGCCAGCAGTTCCAGGAGAGGGACTAGCTTCGCAGATACGCAGTATTTT. It codes for CASSSRRGTSFADTQYF.